The rows below give T cell receptor beta chains drawn from one sample of a study of cytomegalovirus exposure and HLA in healthy donors. Libraries were prepared by immunoSEQ multiplex PCR; TCRdb keeps only in-frame clonotypes and omits some of them. The sample includes 100,000 or so clones, over 70% seen only once; the top ten take approximately 8.6%. The sample taken for sequencing was PBMCs. The source is a woman between 35 and 50 years old in good health and CMV-seropositive. Each CDR3 is given with its conserved first and last residue. Each record gives: clone size, D gene, V gene, J gene, CDR3 DNA, CDR3 protein. A D gene is named only where the DNA matches it firmly. Not all rows give a size; the values are once, few, many and, for expanded clones, a class.

size: .; D: TRBD1; V: TRBV7-9; J: TRBJ1-3; DNA: TGTGCCGGGAGCTATCGCAGGGGGCCTGGAAACACCATATATTTT; CDR3: CAGSYRRGPGNTIYF
size: .; D: .; V: TRBV18; J: TRBJ1-5; DNA: TGTGCCAGCTCACCACTGAGGATTCTACAGGGAAGGAGCAATCAGCCCCAGCATTTT; CDR3: CASSPLRILQGRSNQPQHF
size: .; D: .; V: TRBV7-6; J: TRBJ1-3; DNA: TGTGCCAGCAGCTTGACAACTGGAAACACCATATATTTT; CDR3: CASSLTTGNTIYF
size: .; D: TRBD1; V: TRBV19; J: TRBJ2-2; DNA: TGTGCCAGTAGTATCAACAGGGGGGAGGCCGGGGAGCTGTTTTTT; CDR3: CASSINRGEAGELFF
size: .; D: TRBD1; V: TRBV19; J: TRBJ1-2; DNA: TGTGCCAGTTCTTTGGCAGGGGGCGGGTATGGCTACACCTTC; CDR3: CASSLAGGGYGYTF
size: .; D: .; V: TRBV5-1; J: TRBJ1-4; DNA: TGCGCCAGCAGCTTGGGAGGGTCAGAAGATAGCGAAAAACTGTTTTTT; CDR3: CASSLGGSEDSEKLFF
size: .; D: TRBD1; V: TRBV27; J: TRBJ2-1; DNA: TGTGCCAGCAGTTTACTCCGGGACAGGGGTGACAATGAGCAGTTCTTC; CDR3: CASSLLRDRGDNEQFF
size: .; D: .; V: TRBV18; J: TRBJ1-1; DNA: TGTGCCAGCTCTACCAGGGTAGGGGGATATGAAGCTTTCTTT; CDR3: CASSTRVGGYEAFF
size: .; D: .; V: TRBV28; J: TRBJ1-6; DNA: TGTGCCAGCAGTTCCAGGGCGGACTCACCCCTCCACTTT; CDR3: CASSSRADSPLHF
size: .; D: TRBD2; V: TRBV5-1; J: TRBJ2-3; DNA: TGCGCCAGCAGCTCGGGACTAGCGGGAGTGATAGATACGCAGTATTTT; CDR3: CASSSGLAGVIDTQYF
size: .; D: .; V: TRBV11-2; J: TRBJ2-7; DNA: TGTGCCAGCAGCTTAGGGGCAGGGGTAATCTCCTACGAGCAGTACTTC; CDR3: CASSLGAGVISYEQYF
size: .; D: .; V: TRBV28; J: TRBJ1-5; DNA: TGTGCCAGCGGACTCTTGGACTTCCCCCCGGGGCAGCCCCAGCATTTT; CDR3: CASGLLDFPPGQPQHF
size: .; D: .; V: TRBV7-9; J: TRBJ2-1; DNA: TGTGCCAGCAGCTTTGCCCTAGACAATGAGCAGTTCTTC; CDR3: CASSFALDNEQFF
size: .; D: TRBD1; V: TRBV5-4; J: TRBJ2-7; DNA: TGTGCCAGCAGCTTTACAGGGGCTACCTACGAGCAGTACTTC; CDR3: CASSFTGATYEQYF
size: .; D: TRBD1; V: TRBV4-1; J: TRBJ1-1; DNA: TGCGCCAGCAGGGACGCGACAGGGAATATGAACACTGAAGCTTTCTTT; CDR3: CASRDATGNMNTEAFF
size: few; D: .; V: TRBV6-1; J: TRBJ2-7; DNA: TGTGCCAGCAGTCCGAGCAGGGCGGAGAACGAGCAGTACTTC; CDR3: CASSPSRAENEQYF
size: .; D: TRBD2; V: TRBV10-1; J: TRBJ2-3; DNA: TGCGCCAGCAGTCTTACTAGCGGGAGGACAGATACGCAGTATTTT; CDR3: CASSLTSGRTDTQYF
size: .; D: TRBD1; V: TRBV27; J: TRBJ2-6; DNA: TGTGCCAGCAGTTTACAGACAGGGGCTGGGGCCAACGTCCTGACTTTC; CDR3: CASSLQTGAGANVLTF
size: .; D: .; V: TRBV5-8; J: TRBJ2-3; DNA: TGTGCCAGCAGCTCCGACCTCGCGGAGGGAGATACGCAGTATTTT; CDR3: CASSSDLAEGDTQYF
size: .; D: TRBD1; V: TRBV4-1; J: TRBJ1-2; DNA: TGCGCCAGCAGCCAAGATCCGGGACAGGGAATAAAGATACATGGCTACACCTTC; CDR3: CASSQDPGQGIKIHGYTF
size: .; D: .; V: TRBV28; J: TRBJ2-1; DNA: TGTGCCAGCAGTCAGCGGACGAGCTCCTACAATGAGCAGTTCTTC; CDR3: CASSQRTSSYNEQFF
size: few; D: .; V: TRBV2; J: TRBJ2-3; DNA: TGTGCCAGCAGTGGCCGACTAGGCGGGACAGATACGCAGTATTTT; CDR3: CASSGRLGGTDTQYF
size: .; D: .; V: TRBV2; J: TRBJ1-1; DNA: TGTGCCAGCAGGGCAGGTTCTGAAGCTTTCTTT; CDR3: CASRAGSEAFF
size: .; D: .; V: TRBV4-1; J: TRBJ1-1; DNA: TGCGCCAGCAGCCACCCCCCGGGGACAACCGAAGCTTTCTTT; CDR3: CASSHPPGTTEAFF
size: .; D: TRBD1; V: TRBV19; J: TRBJ2-7; DNA: TGTGCCAGTACCCCGACAGGGAAGGGGTCCGGTGTCGAGCAGTACTTC; CDR3: CASTPTGKGSGVEQYF
size: .; D: .; V: TRBV6-1; J: TRBJ2-7; DNA: TGTGCCAGCAGCCAGGACAGTCACTCCTACGAGCAGTACTTC; CDR3: CASSQDSHSYEQYF
size: few; D: .; V: TRBV6-5; J: TRBJ1-1; DNA: TGTGCCAGCAGTTACTCCGGGACCGCTTGGAGGGCTGAAGCTTTCTTT; CDR3: CASSYSGTAWRAEAFF
size: .; D: .; V: TRBV11-2; J: TRBJ1-6; DNA: TGTGCCAGCACGCTACGCGGGGGGGTCCATTCACCCCTCCACTTT; CDR3: CASTLRGGVHSPLHF
size: .; D: TRBD1; V: TRBV7-2; J: TRBJ2-2; DNA: TGTGCCAGCAGCTTGCAGGGGGTGTTGGGCACCGGGGAGCTGTTTTTT; CDR3: CASSLQGVLGTGELFF
size: .; D: .; V: TRBV2; J: TRBJ1-1; DNA: TGTGCCAGCACCCACAGGGTGAACACTGAAGCTTTCTTT; CDR3: CASTHRVNTEAFF
size: .; D: TRBD2; V: TRBV7-9; J: TRBJ2-7; DNA: TGTGCCAGCAGCCTTCGGGGGGGACTAGCGGGAGTGGTGGAGCAGTACTTC; CDR3: CASSLRGGLAGVVEQYF
size: .; D: TRBD1; V: TRBV19; J: TRBJ1-5; DNA: TGTGCCACCCTAAACCTTGGACAGGGCTACAATCAGCCCCAGCATTTT; CDR3: CATLNLGQGYNQPQHF
size: .; D: .; V: TRBV7-9; J: TRBJ1-3; DNA: TGTGCCAGCAGCTTACGATTTGGGGAAGGGGTTGACACCATATATTTT; CDR3: CASSLRFGEGVDTIYF
size: once; D: TRBD1; V: TRBV7-8; J: TRBJ1-2; DNA: TGTGCCAGCAGCCAGAACAGGGGGACCTTCACCTTC; CDR3: CASSQNRGTFTF
size: .; D: TRBD1; V: TRBV7-9; J: TRBJ1-4; DNA: TGTGCCAGCAGCTCGACAGGGTTCGAAAAACTGTTTTTT; CDR3: CASSSTGFEKLFF
size: .; D: TRBD1; V: TRBV7-8; J: TRBJ2-1; DNA: TGTGCCAGCAGCACCACCGGGACAGGGATCGACAATGAGCAGTTCTTC; CDR3: CASSTTGTGIDNEQFF
size: .; D: .; V: TRBV15; J: TRBJ2-3; DNA: TGTGCCACCAGCAGAGGGATCGACGGCGGCGTGTATTTT; CDR3: CATSRGIDGGVYF
size: .; D: .; V: TRBV19; J: TRBJ2-7; DNA: TGTGCCAGTAGTATCGATGGGGGCACCTACGAGCAGTACTTC; CDR3: CASSIDGGTYEQYF
size: .; D: TRBD2; V: TRBV29-1; J: TRBJ2-3; DNA: TGCAGCGTTGAAGGACTAGCGGGAGTCACAGATACGCAGTATTTT; CDR3: CSVEGLAGVTDTQYF
size: .; D: .; V: TRBV6-1; J: TRBJ1-6; DNA: TGTGCCAGCAGTTCCAGGGTGACCTATAATTCACCCCTCCACTTT; CDR3: CASSSRVTYNSPLHF
size: .; D: .; V: TRBV28; J: TRBJ1-6; DNA: TGTGCCAGCAGTGGTTCACAGGGTTTTTTTCTTGGTACACCCCTCCACTTT; CDR3: CASSGSQGFFLGTPLHF
size: .; D: .; V: TRBV19; J: TRBJ1-2; DNA: TGTGCCAGTAGTATAAGGCCAGGCGACTATGGCTACACCTTC; CDR3: CASSIRPGDYGYTF
size: .; D: .; V: TRBV19; J: TRBJ2-1; DNA: TGTGCCAGTAGTATTGGCGGATCCTACAATGAGCAGTTCTTC; CDR3: CASSIGGSYNEQFF
size: .; D: TRBD1; V: TRBV28; J: TRBJ2-2; DNA: TGTGCCAGCAGGAACCAGGGGGCCACCGGGGAGCTGTTTTTT; CDR3: CASRNQGATGELFF
size: .; D: TRBD1; V: TRBV27; J: TRBJ1-1; DNA: TGTGCCAGCATTCGACCCGCCCGATGGGGGACAGGAAAGACGAACACTGAAGCTTTCTTT; CDR3: CASIRPARWGTGKTNTEAFF
size: .; D: .; V: TRBV11-2; J: TRBJ2-7; DNA: TGTGCCAGCAGCTTGGTGGGACGGAGGGCATACGAGCAGTACTTC; CDR3: CASSLVGRRAYEQYF
size: .; D: .; V: TRBV7-9; J: TRBJ2-4; DNA: TGTGCCAGCAGCGAACAGGGCCTCAAAAACATTCAGTACTTC; CDR3: CASSEQGLKNIQYF
size: .; D: .; V: TRBV5-1; J: TRBJ2-3; DNA: TGCGCCAGCAGCTTGGGTGGAGGCACCACAAATACGCAGTATTTT; CDR3: CASSLGGGTTNTQYF
size: .; D: TRBD1; V: TRBV18; J: TRBJ1-1; DNA: TGTGCCAGCTCACCGGGGACAGGGGGCACTGAAGCTTTCTTT; CDR3: CASSPGTGGTEAFF
size: .; D: TRBD1; V: TRBV28; J: TRBJ1-1; DNA: TGTGCCAGCAGTTCATCAGGGGGCAAAGCTTTCTTT; CDR3: CASSSSGGKAFF
size: .; D: TRBD1; V: TRBV7-8; J: TRBJ2-1; DNA: TGTGCCAGCAGCCTGGGTAGGGGGCTCTACAATGAGCAGTTCTTC; CDR3: CASSLGRGLYNEQFF
size: .; D: .; V: TRBV9; J: TRBJ1-1; DNA: TGTGCCAGCAGCGCTCTTACCGGGTCACCCACTGAAGCTTTCTTT; CDR3: CASSALTGSPTEAFF
size: .; D: .; V: TRBV5-1; J: TRBJ2-7; DNA: TGCGCCAGCAGCTTGGGAGGATACGAGCAGTACTTC; CDR3: CASSLGGYEQYF